Each of the 8 T cell receptor beta chains below was sequenced from the same sample in a study of T cells in Graves' hyperthyroidism and ophthalmopathy. TCR beta CDR3 region amplification was performed from RNA transcripts. First-round RT-PCR targeting the TCR CDR3 was performed with the HTBI primer set. Via MiXCR, TCRdb re-called the multiplex PCR reads, giving one row per CDR3 protein. The table has 700,000 or so distinct CDR3 sequences, about 14% seen once; the top ten hold approximately 12%. The source material was blood. These receptors were obtained from a woman aged 45-65 years with Graves' ophthalmopathy.

The V call is TRBV2, the J call TRBJ1-2; possibly TRBD1 for D (6 bases). Per the germline V gene, CDR1 is SNHLY and CDR2 is FYNNEI. CDR3 length: 12 amino acids. Trimming left V 7 bases short and J 8 bases short, with 14 bases between. CDR3 sequence (DNA): TGTGCCAGCATTCGTTTAGACAGGGGCTACACCTTC. Translated, it gives CASIRLDRGYTF.

This clonotype was detected many times. The rearrangement joins TRBV20-1 to TRBJ1-1; D is unresolved. The CDR3 length is 12 residues. Trimming took 6 bases from V and 6 from J, leaving 14 bases between them. The germline V gene encodes CDR1 DFQATT and CDR2 SNEGSKA (reference sequence). CDR3 loop: CSAGGQPSEAFF. The CDR3 coding sequence is TGCAGTGCCGGAGGGCAGCCATCTGAAGCTTTCTTT.

The sample holds many counts of this clonotype. This chain joins TRBV28 and TRBJ2-7; D not resolved. The germline V gene encodes CDR1 MDHEN and CDR2 SYDVKM. CDR3 length: 14 residues. V gave up 3 bases and J gave up 2 bases, with 11 bases separating them. The CDR3 nucleotides are TGTGCCAGCAGTTTCAGCCGGGCCACCTACGAGCAGTACTTC. Residues: CASSFSRATYEQYF.

There are many counts of this clonotype. This chain links TRBV7-9 with TRBJ2-7; TRBD2 matches 9 bases. The CDR3 loop spans 16 amino acids. The germline CDR1 and CDR2 sequences are SEHNR and FQNEAQ (reference sequence). V was clipped by 2 bases and J by 3 bases; unmatched bases: 8. The DNA for the CDR3 is TGTGCCAGCAGCTTAATGGCTGGAGCGGGAGGCTACGAGCAGTACTTC. This codes for CASSLMAGAGGYEQYF.

This clonotype occurred many times. The J gene is TRBJ2-7, the V gene TRBV7-9, with D tentatively TRBD1 (9 bases). The CDR3 covers 15 residues. In germline, CDR1 is SEHNR, CDR2 FQNEAQ (reference sequence). V lost 6 bases and J lost 0, with 15 bases in between. CDR3 region: CASRVAGQGSYEQYF. The DNA of the CDR3 is TGTGCCAGCAGAGTAGCGGGACAGGGCTCCTACGAGCAGTACTTC. Drawing the rest from reference TRBV7-9 and TRBJ2-7, the complete variable domain is DTGVSQNPRHKITKRGQNVTFRCDPISEHNRLYWYRQTLGQGPEFLTYFQNEAQLEKSRLLSDRFSAERPKGSFSTLEIQRTEQGDSAMYLCASRVAGQGSYEQYFGPGTRLTVT.

This clonotype was found once. One end of the junction is discordant with germline, which a read error may explain. V usage is TRBV29-1 and J usage is TRBJ1-5; 7 bases fit TRBD1. The germline gives CDR1 SQVTM, CDR2 ANQGSEA. The CDR3 has 12 residues. DNA of the CDR3: TGCAGCGCTGAAGAAGGGGGCCAGCCCCAGCATTTT. The encoded protein is CSAEEGGQPQHF.

This clonotype came up many times. The J gene is TRBJ2-1, the V gene TRBV20-1, with TRBD2 identical over 8 bases. The V gene's germline CDR1 is DFQATT and CDR2 SNEGSKA (reference sequence). With 3 bases clipped from V and 2 bases from J, the junction kept 6 bases outside the gene matches. The CDR3 sequence is 15 residues long. This CDR3 reads CSASRSSGAYNEQFF. CDR3 bases: TGCAGTGCTAGTCGGAGTAGCGGGGCCTACAATGAGCAGTTCTTC.

In this sample, this clonotype turned up a few times. This chain uses TRBV6-5 with TRBJ2-1, with 9 bases fitting TRBD1. Germline lookup yields CDR1 MNHEY and CDR2 SVGAGI. With 0 bases clipped from V and 9 bases from J, the junction kept 6 bases outside the gene matches. The CDR3 contains 15 residues. The CDR3 protein is CASSYSGQGIAEQFF. In DNA, the CDR3 is TGTGCCAGCAGTTACTCGGGACAGGGTATTGCTGAGCAGTTCTTC.